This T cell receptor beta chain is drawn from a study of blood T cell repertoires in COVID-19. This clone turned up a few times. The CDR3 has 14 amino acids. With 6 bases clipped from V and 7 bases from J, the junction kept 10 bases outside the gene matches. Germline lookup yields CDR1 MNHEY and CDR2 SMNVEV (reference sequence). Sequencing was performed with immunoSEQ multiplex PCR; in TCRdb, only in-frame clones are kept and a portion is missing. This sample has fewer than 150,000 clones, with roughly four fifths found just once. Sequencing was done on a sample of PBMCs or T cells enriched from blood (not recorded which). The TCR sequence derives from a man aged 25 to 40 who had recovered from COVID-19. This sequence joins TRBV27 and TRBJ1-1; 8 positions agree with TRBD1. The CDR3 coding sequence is TGTGCCAGCAGAACCCCGGGACAGGTCCTTGAAGCTTTCTTT. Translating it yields CASRTPGQVLEAFF.